Listed here are 14 T cell receptor beta chains from one sample, sequenced in a study of T cells in Graves' hyperthyroidism and ophthalmopathy. RNA transcripts served as the template for amplifying TCR beta CDR3 regions. HTBI primers were employed in a first-round RT-PCR of the TCR CDR3. MiXCR, run by TCRdb on the multiplex PCR reads, gives a single entry per CDR3 protein. This sample has under 350,000 distinct CDR3 sequences, with roughly an eighth found just once. The sample comprised blood. These receptors were obtained from a woman between 35 and 50 years old with Graves' ophthalmopathy.

This clonotype was seen more than once but under ten times. The rearrangement links TRBV5-1 to TRBJ2-2; 7 bases line up with TRBD1. The junction had 3 bases not matched to a gene; V was cut back by 0 bases and J by 7 bases. Germline values: CDR1 SGHRS, CDR2 YFSETQ. The CDR3 has 14 amino acids. CDR3 bases: TGCGCCAGCAGCTTGGAGGGGGCTTACGGGGAGCTGTTTTTT. Residues: CASSLEGAYGELFF.

V is TRBV2 and J is TRBJ2-7, with 10 bases identical to TRBD1. With V trimmed by 8 bases and J by 5 bases, 6 bases remained unmatched. Germline values: CDR1 SNHLY, CDR2 FYNNEI. The CDR3 totals 13 residues. The CDR3 coding sequence is TGTGCCAGCTTTGACAGGGGGCTCAACGAGCAGTACTTC. Protein product: CASFDRGLNEQYF.

A few counts support this clonotype. The CDR3 nucleotides are TGCGCCAGCAGCCAAGATTGGGAGGCAAGAGAGACCCAGTACTTC. Protein: CASSQDWEARETQYF. J is TRBJ2-5 and V is TRBV4-1; D is perhaps TRBD2 (6 bases). This CDR3 comprises 15 residues. Trimming left V 0 bases short and J 4 bases short, with 12 bases between. CDR1 and CDR2 from the germline V gene are MGHRA and YSYEKL.

V gene TRBV2 combines with J gene TRBJ2-5; D gene unclear. CDR1 and CDR2 (germline): SNHLY, FYNNEI. The CDR3 contains 12 residues. Trimming cost V 6 bases and J 0 bases, with 5 bases left between them. The CDR3 nucleotides are TGTGCCAGCAGCCGGGACCAAGAGACCCAGTACTTC. This sequence encodes CASSRDQETQYF. Based on the CDR3 plus reference TRBV2 and TRBJ2-5, the full variable domain is EPEVTQTPSHQVTQMGQEVILRCVPISNHLYFYWYRQILGQKVEFLVSFYNNEISEKSEIFDDQFSVERPDGSNFTLKIRSTKLEDSAMYFCASSRDQETQYFGPGTRLLVL.

Ten or more counts support this clonotype. The V gene is TRBV7-9, the J gene TRBJ2-3, with 7 bases aligning to TRBD1. After removal of 5 bases from V and 6 bases from J, the junction contained 14 bases not matched to a gene. CDR1 is SEHNR and CDR2 is FQNEAQ in the germline V gene (reference sequence). The CDR3 is made up of 16 amino acids. CDR3 sequence reads: CASSEYRGEVADTQYF. The CDR3 DNA reads as TGTGCCAGCAGCGAATACAGGGGAGAGGTAGCGGATACGCAGTATTTT.

This clonotype was recorded at least ten times. This sequence joins TRBV20-1 and TRBJ2-7; TRBD2 matches at 8 bases. V trimming: 0 bases; J trimming: 4 bases; junction bases outside the gene matches: 8. This CDR3 has 15 amino acids. From germline, CDR1 is DFQATT and CDR2 SNEGSKA (reference sequence). The CDR3 bases are TGCAGTGCTAGAGATGGGGCGGGAGGCCGGTACGAGCAGTACTTC. Its protein is CSARDGAGGRYEQYF.

The V gene is TRBV30, the J gene TRBJ2-7; the match to TRBD2 covers 12 bases. V lost 3 bases, J lost 4 bases, and 7 bases stayed unmatched. CDR1 is GTSNPN, CDR2 SVGIG, per germline (reference sequence). This CDR3 contains 15 residues. The DNA for the CDR3 is TGTGCCTGGAGGAGACGGACTAGCGGGACTTACGAGCAGTACTTC. Its protein product is CAWRRRTSGTYEQYF. Based on the CDR3 plus reference TRBV30 and TRBJ2-7, the full variable domain is SQTIHQWPATLVQPVGSPLSLECTVEGTSNPNLYWYRQAAGRGLQLLFYSVGIGQISSEVPQNLSASRPQDRQFILSSKKLLLSDSGFYLCAWRRRTSGTYEQYFGPGTRLTVT.

The rearrangement links TRBV19 to TRBJ1-3, with unresolved D. V was pared by 5 bases and J by 2 bases, with 13 bases between. Germline V gene data show CDR1 as LNHDA and CDR2 as SQIVND (reference sequence). This CDR3 spans 15 amino acids. The DNA of the CDR3 is TGTGCCAGTAGTCGGAGAGGGTCTACTGGAAACACCATATATTTT. Protein sequence: CASSRRGSTGNTIYF.

This clonotype was seen ten or more times. The chain has TRBV24-1 and TRBJ2-3, with TRBD2 identical over 7 bases. CDR1 and CDR2 from the germline V gene are KGHDR and SFDVKD. The CDR3 is 14 residues long. Trimming took 8 bases from V and 2 from J; bases not matched to a gene: 6. CDR3 coding DNA: TGTGCCACCAACCCGGGACTACACACAGATACGCAGTATTTT. Amino acid sequence: CATNPGLHTDTQYF.

This clonotype was seen a handful of times. V usage is TRBV6-1 and J usage is TRBJ2-5, with D possibly TRBD1 on 6 matching bases. Germline CDR1 is MNHNS and CDR2 is SASEGT. The length of the CDR3 is 16 residues. Trimming stripped 5 bases from V and 5 bases from J, with 21 bases between. This CDR3 is CASSPETNRAGETQYF. The CDR3 DNA is TGTGCCAGCAGTCCTGAAACGAACAGGGCCGGGGAGACCCAGTACTTC.

This clonotype was recorded many times. The rearrangement joins TRBV7-2 to TRBJ2-3; 11 bases line up with TRBD2. Germline V lookup: CDR1 SGHTA, CDR2 FQGNSA. The CDR3 extends over 15 amino acids. Unmatched junction bases numbered 3, after V lost 3 bases and J lost 4 bases. CDR3: CASSLTSGVADTQYF. The CDR3 DNA reads TGTGCCAGCAGCTTGACTAGCGGGGTTGCAGATACGCAGTATTTT.

This chain uses TRBV3-1 with TRBJ1-4; tentative D call: TRBD1 (6 bases). V shed 4 bases and J shed 1 base, with 10 bases lying between them. The CDR3 is made up of 15 amino acids. Germline V CDR1 and CDR2: LGHDT, YNNKEL (reference sequence). The CDR3 spells CASSPGGQTNEKLFF. The CDR3 DNA sequence: TGTGCCAGCAGCCCTGGGGGCCAAACTAATGAAAAACTGTTTTTT.

This clonotype was counted at least ten times. The chain employs TRBV12-3 or TRBV12-4 and TRBJ1-6, with D hard to call. This CDR3 has 14 residues. Trimming took off 3 bases at V and 6 bases at J, with 9 bases between the two ends. The CDR3 sequence: CASSFKAGNSPLHF. CDR3 nucleotide sequence: TGTGCCAGCAGTTTTAAAGCCGGTAATTCACCCCTCCACTTT.

This clonotype showed up many times. The rearrangement uses TRBV20-1 and TRBJ2-1; possibly TRBD1 for D (5 bases). The V and J ends lost 0 bases and 8 bases respectively, with 11 bases between them. The V gene's germline CDR1 is DFQATT and CDR2 SNEGSKA (reference sequence). The CDR3 length is 13 residues. The CDR3 loop is CSARDRVWDEQFF. In DNA form, the CDR3 reads TGCAGTGCTAGAGACAGGGTTTGGGATGAGCAGTTCTTC.